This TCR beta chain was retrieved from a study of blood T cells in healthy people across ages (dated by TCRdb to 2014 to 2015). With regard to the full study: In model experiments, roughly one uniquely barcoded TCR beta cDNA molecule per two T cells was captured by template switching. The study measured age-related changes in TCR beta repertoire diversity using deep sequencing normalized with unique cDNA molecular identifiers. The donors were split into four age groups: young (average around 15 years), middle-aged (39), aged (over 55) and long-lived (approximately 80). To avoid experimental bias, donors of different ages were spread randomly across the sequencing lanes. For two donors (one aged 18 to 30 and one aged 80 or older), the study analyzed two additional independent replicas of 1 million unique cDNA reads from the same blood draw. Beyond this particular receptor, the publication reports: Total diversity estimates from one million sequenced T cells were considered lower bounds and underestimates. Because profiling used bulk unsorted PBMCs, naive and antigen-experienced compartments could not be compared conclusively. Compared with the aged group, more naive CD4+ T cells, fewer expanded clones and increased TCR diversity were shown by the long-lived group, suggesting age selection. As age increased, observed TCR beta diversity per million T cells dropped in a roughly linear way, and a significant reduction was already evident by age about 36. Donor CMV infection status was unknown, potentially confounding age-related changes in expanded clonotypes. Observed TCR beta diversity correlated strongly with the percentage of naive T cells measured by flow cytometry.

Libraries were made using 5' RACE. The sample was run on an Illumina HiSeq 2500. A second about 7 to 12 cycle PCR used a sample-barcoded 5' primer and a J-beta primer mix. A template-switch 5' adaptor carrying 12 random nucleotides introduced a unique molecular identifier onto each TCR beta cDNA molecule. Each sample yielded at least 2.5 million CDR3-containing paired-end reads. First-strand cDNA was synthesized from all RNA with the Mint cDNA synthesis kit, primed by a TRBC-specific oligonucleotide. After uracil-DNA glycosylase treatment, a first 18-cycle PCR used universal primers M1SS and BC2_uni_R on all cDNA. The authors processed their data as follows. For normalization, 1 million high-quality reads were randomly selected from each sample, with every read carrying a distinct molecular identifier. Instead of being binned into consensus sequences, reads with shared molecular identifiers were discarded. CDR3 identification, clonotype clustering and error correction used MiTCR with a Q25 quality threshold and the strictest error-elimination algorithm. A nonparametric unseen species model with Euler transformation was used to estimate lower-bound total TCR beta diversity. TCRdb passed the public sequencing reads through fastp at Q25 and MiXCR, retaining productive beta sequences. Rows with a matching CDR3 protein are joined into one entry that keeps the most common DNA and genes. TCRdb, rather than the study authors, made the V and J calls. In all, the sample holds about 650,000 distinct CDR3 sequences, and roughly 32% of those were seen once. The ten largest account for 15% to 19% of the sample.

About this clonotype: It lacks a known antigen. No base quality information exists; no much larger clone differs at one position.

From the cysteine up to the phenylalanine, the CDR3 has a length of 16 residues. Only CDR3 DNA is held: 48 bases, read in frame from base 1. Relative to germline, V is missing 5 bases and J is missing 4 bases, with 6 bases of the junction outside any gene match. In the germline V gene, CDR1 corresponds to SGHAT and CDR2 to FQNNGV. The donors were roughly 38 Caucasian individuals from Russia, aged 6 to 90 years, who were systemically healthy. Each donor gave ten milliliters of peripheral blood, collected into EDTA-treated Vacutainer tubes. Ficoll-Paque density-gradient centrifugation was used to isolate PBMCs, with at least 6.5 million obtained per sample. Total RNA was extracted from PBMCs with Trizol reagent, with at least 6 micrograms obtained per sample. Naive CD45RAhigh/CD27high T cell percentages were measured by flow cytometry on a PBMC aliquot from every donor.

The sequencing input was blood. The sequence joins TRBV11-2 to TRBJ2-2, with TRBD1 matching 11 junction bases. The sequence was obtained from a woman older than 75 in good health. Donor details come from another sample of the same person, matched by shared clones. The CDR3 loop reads CASSPGTGGTTGELFF. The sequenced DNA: TGTGCCAGCAGCCCTGGGACAGGGGGAACCACCGGGGAGCTGTTTTTT.